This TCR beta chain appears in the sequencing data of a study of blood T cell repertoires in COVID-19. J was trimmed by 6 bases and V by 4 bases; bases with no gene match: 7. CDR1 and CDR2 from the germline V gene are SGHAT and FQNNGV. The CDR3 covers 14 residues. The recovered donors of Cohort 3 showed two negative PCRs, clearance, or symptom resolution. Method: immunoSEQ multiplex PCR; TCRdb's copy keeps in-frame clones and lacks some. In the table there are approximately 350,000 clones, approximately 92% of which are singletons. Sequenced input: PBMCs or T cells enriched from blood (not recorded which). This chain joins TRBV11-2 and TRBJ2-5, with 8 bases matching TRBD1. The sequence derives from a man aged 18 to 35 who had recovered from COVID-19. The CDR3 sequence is CASSSDRGFQTQYF. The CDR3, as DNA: TGTGCCAGCAGCTCAGACAGGGGTTTTCAGACCCAGTACTTC.